This note documents a single T cell receptor (beta chain) sequence. These data are taken from a study of blood T cells in healthy people across ages. Study background: Capture by template switching was about one barcoded beta molecule per two T cells.

Sample-barcoded 5' priming and a J-beta primer mix drove a second PCR of about 6 to 12 cycles. A single record per CDR3 protein comes from TCRdb applying MiXCR to the 5' RACE reads. The sample contains approximately 960,000 distinct CDR3 sequences, almost 30% of which appear only once. The CDR3 totals 17 residues. The V gene's germline CDR1 is SGHVS and CDR2 FNYEAQ. Trimming stripped 2 bases from V and 4 bases from J, with 20 bases between. The data were also submitted as part of a second study, on T cells of mothers and their children.

The clonotype was recovered from a middle-aged woman in good health. The specimen was blood. The rearrangement joins TRBV7-6 to TRBJ2-5; D ambiguous. This CDR3 is CASSLSRWYRRGETQYF. CDR3 coding DNA: TGTGCCAGCAGCTTATCTCGCTGGTACCGACGTGGAGAGACCCAGTACTTC.